What follows is one TCR beta chain and its context. Antigen specificity is unknown. The PCR was carried out with 60 Vbeta primers and 13 Jbeta primers. Profiled with immunoSEQ multiplex PCR; TCRdb holds only in-frame clones, not every one. The data contain about 77,000 clones, around 76% of them singletons. CDR3 length: 15 residues. The trim removed 2 bases at V and 3 bases at J, leaving 3 bases unmatched. Germline CDR1 reads SGHNT; CDR2 reads YYREEE (reference sequence). The sample is drawn from a study of cytomegalovirus exposure and HLA in healthy donors. General study results and limits: HLA allele associations emerged for roughly 16,000 TCR beta sequences in a later analysis, at 0.05 false discovery rate. Prior analysis indicated that the majority of TCR beta V segments exhibited productivity approximately 87% or approximately 30% of the time. A later analysis found most CMV-associated TCR beta chains apparently HLA-restricted.

Material for sequencing was PBMCs. The sequence was collected from a man in his forties or fifties in good health and CMV-seronegative. The chain is built from TRBV5-4 and TRBJ2-3; 10 bases are shared with TRBD2. The CDR3: CASSFPSGGTDTQYF. In nucleotides, the CDR3 is TGTGCCAGCAGCTTCCCTAGCGGGGGTACAGATACGCAGTATTTT. Drawing the rest from reference TRBV5-4 and TRBJ2-3, the complete variable domain is ETGVTQSPTHLIKTRGQQVTLRCSSQSGHNTVSWYQQALGQGPQFIFQYYREEENGRGNFPPRFSGLQFPNYSSELNVNALELDDSALYLCASSFPSGGTDTQYFGPGTRLTVL.